This TCR beta chain was sequenced in a study of blood T cell repertoires in COVID-19. Overall study context: Samples came from the United States, Italy and Spain, spanning acute and convalescent COVID-19.

V lost 0 bases and J 3 bases, leaving 15 bases between the germline ends. Per the germline V gene, CDR1 is SGHNT and CDR2 is YYREEE (reference sequence). The CDR3 spans 16 residues. Methods used by the authors: Amplification with reference gene primers provided the estimates of nucleated cell counts. Sequenced by immunoSEQ multiplex PCR; TCRdb stores in-frame clones only, minus some. V and J calls plus clone size are reproduced from that table; the DNA served to infer D and trimming. The repertoire consists of a few hundred thousand clones, with 84% occurring once and the leading ten covering 7.5% to 9%.

The receptor comes from a human donor in a cohort sampled during active COVID-19. The V call is TRBV5-4, the J call TRBJ2-5; maybe TRBD2 (7 bases). The sequencing input was peripheral blood. The CDR3 sequence is CASSLVGGGLEETQYF. The CDR3, as DNA: TGTGCCAGCAGCTTGGTAGGCGGGGGCCTGGAAGAGACCCAGTACTTC. The full variable domain, in which reference TRBV5-4 and TRBJ2-5 provide the parts outside the CDR3, is ETGVTQSPTHLIKTRGQQVTLRCSSQSGHNTVSWYQQALGQGPQFIFQYYREEENGRGNFPPRFSGLQFPNYSSELNVNALELDDSALYLCASSLVGGGLEETQYFGPGTRLLVL.